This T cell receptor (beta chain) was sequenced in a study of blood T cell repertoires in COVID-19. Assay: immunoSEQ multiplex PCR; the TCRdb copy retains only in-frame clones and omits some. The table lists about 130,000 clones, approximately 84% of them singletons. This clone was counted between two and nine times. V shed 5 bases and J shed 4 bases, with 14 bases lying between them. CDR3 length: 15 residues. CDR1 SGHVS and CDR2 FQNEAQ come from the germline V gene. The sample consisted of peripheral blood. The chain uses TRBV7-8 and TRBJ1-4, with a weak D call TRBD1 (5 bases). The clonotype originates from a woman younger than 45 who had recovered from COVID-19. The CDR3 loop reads CASSHGGRSNEKLFF. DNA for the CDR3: TGTGCCAGCAGCCATGGGGGGAGGAGTAATGAAAAACTGTTTTTT. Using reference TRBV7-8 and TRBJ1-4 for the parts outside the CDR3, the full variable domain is GAGVSQSPRYKVAKRGQDVALRCDPISGHVSLFWYQQALGQGPEFLTYFQNEAQLDKSGLPSDRFFAERPEGSVSTLKIQRTQQEDSAVYLCASSHGGRSNEKLFFGSGTQLSVL.